A selection of T cell receptor beta chains follows, all from one sample in a study of chemoradiotherapy in HPV16-positive cancers. Clones were read by immunoSEQ multiplex PCR, and TCRdb kept only the in-frame ones, dropping some. The sample shows approximately 1,500 clones, roughly two thirds of them seen only once. The sequenced sample was tumor tissue, obtained from a patient who underwent chemoradiotherapy. These receptors came from a human donor with HPV-associated anogenital cancer. Each CDR3 is given with its conserved first and last residue. A D gene is named only where the DNA matches it firmly. Size values are once, few and many counts, or a class for expanded clones, and some rows have none.

CDR3aa: CSVDRGTGGYTF
CDR3nt: TGCAGCGTTGATCGCGGGACAGGGGGCTACACCTTC
v_gene: TRBV29-1
abundance: -
j_gene: TRBJ1-2
d_gene: TRBD1

CDR3aa: CASSPPGRTLLREQYF
CDR3nt: TGTGCCAGCTCACCGCCAGGGAGGACTCTTTTAAGGGAGCAGTACTTC
v_gene: TRBV18
abundance: -
j_gene: TRBJ2-7
d_gene: -

CDR3aa: CASSQDYTGTGVSPLHF
CDR3nt: TGCGCCAGCAGCCAAGACTACACCGGGACAGGGGTTTCACCCCTCCACTTT
v_gene: TRBV4-1
abundance: -
j_gene: TRBJ1-6
d_gene: TRBD1

CDR3aa: CASTHRYGSYEQYF
CDR3nt: TGTGCCAGCACCCACAGGTACGGTTCCTACGAGCAGTACTTC
v_gene: TRBV6-4
abundance: few
j_gene: TRBJ2-7
d_gene: -

CDR3aa: CASSDLQGGEQYF
CDR3nt: TGTGCCAGCAGCGACCTCCAAGGGGGCGAGCAGTACTTC
v_gene: TRBV13
abundance: few
j_gene: TRBJ2-7
d_gene: -

CDR3aa: CASSLSQANSPLHF
CDR3nt: TGCGCCAGCAGCTTGTCACAGGCTAATTCACCCCTCCACTTT
v_gene: TRBV5-1
abundance: few
j_gene: TRBJ1-6
d_gene: -

CDR3aa: CASSQPPQGAKNIQYF
CDR3nt: TGCGCCAGCAGCCAACCACCCCAGGGAGCCAAAAACATTCAGTACTTC
v_gene: TRBV4-1
abundance: -
j_gene: TRBJ2-4
d_gene: -

CDR3aa: CASSLEGLQNTEAFF
CDR3nt: TGTGCCAGCAGTTTGGAGGGGCTCCAGAACACTGAAGCTTTCTTT
v_gene: TRBV28
abundance: few
j_gene: TRBJ1-1
d_gene: -

CDR3aa: CASSPMTSEISYEQYF
CDR3nt: TGTGCCAGCAGCCCGATGACTAGCGAGATCTCCTACGAGCAGTACTTC
v_gene: TRBV11-2
abundance: -
j_gene: TRBJ2-7
d_gene: TRBD2

CDR3aa: CASSGTSTGELFF
CDR3nt: TGTGCCAGCAGTGGGACTAGCACCGGGGAGCTGTTTTTT
v_gene: TRBV6-4
abundance: -
j_gene: TRBJ2-2
d_gene: TRBD2

CDR3aa: CASSEWPGEGDQPQHF
CDR3nt: TGTGCCAGCAGTGAGTGGCCAGGCGAAGGCGATCAGCCCCAGCATTTT
v_gene: TRBV2
abundance: once
j_gene: TRBJ1-5
d_gene: -

CDR3aa: CSVVLLQETQYF
CDR3nt: TGCAGCGTTGTCCTCCTACAAGAGACCCAGTACTTC
v_gene: TRBV29-1
abundance: -
j_gene: TRBJ2-5
d_gene: -

CDR3aa: CASSIGGRGYNSPLHF
CDR3nt: TGTGCCAGTAGTATAGGTGGCAGGGGTTATAATTCACCCCTCCACTTT
v_gene: TRBV19
abundance: -
j_gene: TRBJ1-6
d_gene: -

CDR3aa: CASSPASFSGVEQYF
CDR3nt: TGCGCCAGCAGCCCAGCATCTTTTTCGGGAGTCGAGCAGTACTTC
v_gene: TRBV4-3
abundance: -
j_gene: TRBJ2-7
d_gene: -

CDR3aa: CASSSPTELYEQYF
CDR3nt: TGTGCCAGCAGCTCCCCCACCGAACTTTACGAGCAGTACTTC
v_gene: TRBV5-6
abundance: -
j_gene: TRBJ2-7
d_gene: -

CDR3aa: CASSLSFDSPYEQYF
CDR3nt: TGCGCCAGCAGCCTCAGTTTTGACAGCCCCTACGAGCAGTACTTC
v_gene: TRBV4-3
abundance: few
j_gene: TRBJ2-7
d_gene: -

CDR3aa: CASSLLRGGDTEAFF
CDR3nt: TGTGCCAGCAGCTTATTGAGAGGGGGAGACACTGAAGCTTTCTTT
v_gene: TRBV7-8
abundance: once
j_gene: TRBJ1-1
d_gene: -

CDR3aa: CASRDQGRYEQYF
CDR3nt: TGTGCCAGCAGAGATCAGGGGCGCTACGAGCAGTACTTC
v_gene: TRBV5-7
abundance: -
j_gene: TRBJ2-7
d_gene: -

CDR3aa: CASSFLDGGYGYTF
CDR3nt: TGTGCCAGCAGCTTCCTCGACGGCGGATATGGCTACACCTTC
v_gene: TRBV28
abundance: few
j_gene: TRBJ1-2
d_gene: -

CDR3aa: CSAKNDQPQHF
CDR3nt: TGCAGTGCTAAAAATGATCAGCCCCAGCATTTT
v_gene: TRBV20-1
abundance: -
j_gene: TRBJ1-5
d_gene: -

CDR3aa: CASSFLPDYGYTF
CDR3nt: TGTGCCAGCAGCTTTCTTCCAGACTATGGCTACACCTTC
v_gene: TRBV5-5
abundance: -
j_gene: TRBJ1-2
d_gene: -

CDR3aa: CASTQGTATQETQYF
CDR3nt: TGTGCCAGTACTCAGGGGACAGCGACGCAAGAGACCCAGTACTTC
v_gene: TRBV7-9
abundance: -
j_gene: TRBJ2-5
d_gene: TRBD1

CDR3aa: CASSGKRGGYNEQFF
CDR3nt: TGTGCCAGCAGTGGTAAGAGGGGAGGTTACAATGAGCAGTTCTTC
v_gene: TRBV6-6
abundance: once
j_gene: TRBJ2-1
d_gene: -

CDR3aa: CASSQGTGNSPLHF
CDR3nt: TGTGCCAGCAGCCAAGGGACAGGGAATTCACCCCTCCACTTT
v_gene: TRBV14
abundance: once
j_gene: TRBJ1-6
d_gene: TRBD1

CDR3aa: CAISEGSEGLNTEAFF
CDR3nt: TGTGCCATCAGTGAGGGGAGTGAGGGCTTGAACACTGAAGCTTTCTTT
v_gene: TRBV10-3
abundance: -
j_gene: TRBJ1-1
d_gene: -

CDR3aa: CASFAYWEGTEAFF
CDR3nt: TGTGCCAGCTTTGCGTATTGGGAGGGCACTGAAGCTTTCTTT
v_gene: TRBV6-5
abundance: few
j_gene: TRBJ1-1
d_gene: -

CDR3aa: CASSLGDRRYSPPHF
CDR3nt: TGCGCCAGCAGCCTAGGGGACAGGCGTTATTCACCCCCCCACTTT
v_gene: TRBV5-1
abundance: -
j_gene: TRBJ1-6
d_gene: TRBD1

CDR3aa: CASSVAGLSSYNSPLHF
CDR3nt: TGTGCCAGCAGCGTAGCGGGACTCAGCTCCTATAATTCACCCCTCCACTTT
v_gene: TRBV9
abundance: -
j_gene: TRBJ1-6
d_gene: -

CDR3aa: CASRSGGASYNSPLHF
CDR3nt: TGTGCCAGCAGGTCAGGGGGCGCATCCTATAATTCACCCCTCCACTTT
v_gene: TRBV14
abundance: -
j_gene: TRBJ1-6
d_gene: TRBD1

CDR3aa: CASSGTSSYEQYF
CDR3nt: TGCGCCAGCAGCGGTACGAGCTCCTACGAGCAGTACTTC
v_gene: TRBV5-1
abundance: once
j_gene: TRBJ2-7
d_gene: -

CDR3aa: CASSLTGGGYEQYF
CDR3nt: TGTGCCAGCAGCCTTACAGGGGGCGGGTACGAGCAGTACTTC
v_gene: TRBV5-6
abundance: -
j_gene: TRBJ2-7
d_gene: TRBD1

CDR3aa: CASSFGTGTAPLHF
CDR3nt: TGTGCCAGCAGTTTCGGGACAGGGACTGCACCCCTCCACTTT
v_gene: TRBV28
abundance: few
j_gene: TRBJ1-6
d_gene: TRBD1

CDR3aa: CASSELEAFKETQYF
CDR3nt: TGTGCCAGCAGTGAGTTGGAGGCTTTCAAAGAGACCCAGTACTTC
v_gene: TRBV2
abundance: -
j_gene: TRBJ2-5
d_gene: -

CDR3aa: CASSQDWVDANVLTF
CDR3nt: TGTGCCAGCAGCCAAGATTGGGTCGACGCCAACGTCCTGACTTTC
v_gene: TRBV14
abundance: few
j_gene: TRBJ2-6
d_gene: -

CDR3aa: CASSLGGRVNTEAFF
CDR3nt: TGTGCCAGCAGCTTGGGGGGCAGGGTGAACACTGAAGCTTTCTTT
v_gene: TRBV5-4
abundance: -
j_gene: TRBJ1-1
d_gene: -

CDR3aa: CSAASGRDTGELFF
CDR3nt: TGCAGCGCCGCTAGCGGGAGGGACACCGGGGAGCTGTTTTTT
v_gene: TRBV29-1
abundance: few
j_gene: TRBJ2-2
d_gene: TRBD2

CDR3aa: CASSSYTLGQDRHGYTF
CDR3nt: TGTGCCAGCAGCTCATATACCCTAGGGCAGGACCGACATGGCTACACCTTC
v_gene: TRBV11-2
abundance: -
j_gene: TRBJ1-2
d_gene: -

CDR3aa: CASSQDGPSSHYEQYF
CDR3nt: TGCGCCAGCAGCCAAGATGGGCCCAGCAGCCATTACGAGCAGTACTTC
v_gene: TRBV4-3
abundance: few
j_gene: TRBJ2-7
d_gene: -

CDR3aa: CATQTGIYQPQHF
CDR3nt: TGTGCCACCCAGACAGGGATATATCAGCCCCAGCATTTT
v_gene: TRBV6-6
abundance: -
j_gene: TRBJ1-5
d_gene: TRBD1

CDR3aa: CASSLTGGGYEQYF
CDR3nt: TGTGCCAGCAGCCTTACAGGGGGCGGGTACGAGCAGTACTTC
v_gene: TRBV5-4
abundance: -
j_gene: TRBJ2-7
d_gene: TRBD1

CDR3aa: CASSSPRTSGSHEQYF
CDR3nt: TGTGCCAGCAGCTCACCCCGGACTAGTGGGAGCCACGAGCAGTACTTC
v_gene: TRBV7-6
abundance: -
j_gene: TRBJ2-7
d_gene: TRBD2

CDR3aa: CASSQDPTGNYGYTF
CDR3nt: TGCGCCAGCAGCCAGGACCCTACAGGGAACTATGGCTACACCTTC
v_gene: TRBV5-1
abundance: -
j_gene: TRBJ1-2
d_gene: -

CDR3aa: CASSEAREKLFF
CDR3nt: TGTGCCAGCAGTGAGGCCCGTGAAAAACTGTTTTTT
v_gene: TRBV25-1
abundance: large
j_gene: TRBJ1-4
d_gene: -

CDR3aa: CASSMPGAGRYTF
CDR3nt: TGTGCCAGCAGTATGCCAGGAGCGGGGCGCTACACCTTC
v_gene: TRBV27
abundance: once
j_gene: TRBJ1-2
d_gene: -

CDR3aa: CASSPSWGEAFF
CDR3nt: TGTGCCAGCAGCCCCTCTTGGGGTGAAGCTTTCTTT
v_gene: TRBV9
abundance: -
j_gene: TRBJ1-1
d_gene: -

CDR3aa: CSVEQGGETQYF
CDR3nt: TGCAGCGTTGAACAGGGGGGGGAGACCCAGTACTTC
v_gene: TRBV29-1
abundance: -
j_gene: TRBJ2-5
d_gene: -

CDR3aa: CSAVIGSSNQPQHF
CDR3nt: TGCAGTGCGGTTATAGGCAGTAGCAATCAGCCCCAGCATTTT
v_gene: TRBV29-1
abundance: few
j_gene: TRBJ1-5
d_gene: -

CDR3aa: CASSQDPRTGELFF
CDR3nt: TGCGCCAGCAGCCAAGATCCACGAACCGGGGAGCTGTTTTTT
v_gene: TRBV4-1
abundance: -
j_gene: TRBJ2-2
d_gene: -

CDR3aa: CASSLSGLAPFQFF
CDR3nt: TGTGCCAGCAGCTTATCGGGGCTAGCGCCCTTTCAGTTCTTC
v_gene: TRBV7-9
abundance: -
j_gene: TRBJ2-1
d_gene: -

CDR3aa: CASSLGRDGYTF
CDR3nt: TGTGCCAGCAGCTTGGGTAGGGATGGCTACACCTTC
v_gene: TRBV7-8
abundance: -
j_gene: TRBJ1-2
d_gene: -

CDR3aa: CASSDVWTDTQYF
CDR3nt: TGCGCCAGCAGTGATGTGTGGACAGATACGCAGTATTTT
v_gene: TRBV10-1
abundance: -
j_gene: TRBJ2-3
d_gene: -

CDR3aa: CASSSQHGGGTEAFF
CDR3nt: TGTGCCAGCAGCTCCCAGCATGGGGGTGGCACTGAAGCTTTCTTT
v_gene: TRBV7-9
abundance: -
j_gene: TRBJ1-1
d_gene: -

CDR3aa: CARTQGYEQYF
CDR3nt: TGTGCCAGGACCCAGGGCTACGAGCAGTACTTC
v_gene: TRBV9
abundance: -
j_gene: TRBJ2-7
d_gene: -

CDR3aa: CASSYLPTGPTGELFF
CDR3nt: TGTGCCAGCAGTTACCTCCCTACGGGGCCCACCGGGGAGCTGTTTTTT
v_gene: TRBV6-5
abundance: -
j_gene: TRBJ2-2
d_gene: -

CDR3aa: CAWSVPGGLALTDTQYF
CDR3nt: TGTGCCTGGAGTGTACCAGGGGGACTAGCCCTCACAGATACGCAGTATTTT
v_gene: TRBV30
abundance: -
j_gene: TRBJ2-3
d_gene: TRBD2

CDR3aa: CASSLTSGMGEQYF
CDR3nt: TGTGCCAGCAGTTTGACTAGCGGGATGGGGGAGCAGTACTTC
v_gene: TRBV28
abundance: -
j_gene: TRBJ2-7
d_gene: TRBD2

CDR3aa: CASSTQGLYNEQFF
CDR3nt: TGTGCCAGTAGTACCCAGGGGCTCTACAATGAGCAGTTCTTC
v_gene: TRBV19
abundance: -
j_gene: TRBJ2-1
d_gene: -